Below are 25 T cell receptor beta chains sequenced from a single sample in a study of persistence of HIV-infected CD4 T cells. For these receptors, no antigen is known. The immunoSEQ assay was version 4, run in survey mode. Data came from immunoSEQ multiplex PCR; TCRdb stores just in-frame clones and leaves some out. Of about 64,000 clones listed, less than 85% are singletons. The stimulus was an HIV-1 Gag 15-mer peptide pool, about 1 ug/peptide/mL. CD40L/CD69 double-negative CD45RO-high memory CD4+ T cells were collected. Sequencing was performed on CD4+ T cells sorted from PBMCs after approximately 20-hour stimulation, taken from a patient who received antiretroviral therapy. Every receptor here comes from an adult man with HIV who was CMV-seropositive.

The V call is TRBV4-1, the J call TRBJ1-1; tentative D call: TRBD1 (5 bases). V lost 6 bases, J lost 7 bases, and 18 bases lay in between. The germline gives CDR1 MGHRA, CDR2 YSYEKL. This CDR3 region has 14 residues. This chain's CDR3 is CASSYFQGYDEAFF. The CDR3 nucleotides read TGCGCCAGCAGTTACTTCCAGGGATACGATGAAGCTTTCTTT.

V is TRBV3-1 (or the pseudogene TRBV3-2) and J is TRBJ2-7; maybe TRBD2 (5 bases). Germline assignment: CDR1 LGHDT and CDR2 YNNKEL (reference sequence). There are 13 residues in the CDR3. V gave up 4 bases and J gave up 1 base, with 8 bases separating them. For the CDR3, the DNA is TGTGCCAGCAGCCCGCCGGGGTCCTACGAGCAGTACTTC. It specifies CASSPPGSYEQYF.

The chain's CDR3 is CASSDRDRVVPGELFF. The CDR3 coding sequence is TGTGCCAGCAGTGATCGGGACAGGGTCGTACCCGGGGAGCTGTTTTTT. The rearrangement uses TRBV25-1 and TRBJ2-2; TRBD1 agrees at 9 bases. Losses at the gene ends were 3 bases for V and 6 bases for J; bases not matched to a gene: 8. The CDR3 consists of 16 residues. Germline CDR1 is MGHDK and CDR2 is SYGVNS.

This clone showed up just once. The V and J genes are TRBV19 and TRBJ1-2; no clear D gene. The germline V gene has CDR1 LNHDA and CDR2 SQIVND (reference sequence). Trimming shortened V by 6 bases and J by 0 bases, and 8 bases separated the two germline ends. This CDR3 comprises 13 residues. This CDR3 is CASRNPANYGYTF. In nucleotides, the CDR3 is TGTGCCAGTAGAAACCCAGCTAACTATGGCTACACCTTC. The full variable domain, completed using reference TRBV19 and TRBJ1-2, is DGGITQSPKYLFRKEGQNVTLSCEQNLNHDAMYWYRQDPGQGLRLIYYSQIVNDFQKGDIAEGYSVSREKKESFPLTVTSAQKNPTAFYLCASRNPANYGYTFGSGTRLTVV.

The V and J genes are TRBV5-1 and TRBJ2-1; 7 bases line up with TRBD1. Losses at the gene ends were 0 bases for V and 7 bases for J; bases not matched to a gene: 4. Germline CDR1 SGHRS, CDR2 YFSETQ. This CDR3 is built from 14 residues. Here the CDR3 reads CASSLGQGKNEQFF. The CDR3 nucleotides are TGCGCCAGCAGCTTGGGACAGGGAAAAAATGAGCAGTTCTTC.

For the CDR3, the DNA is TGTGCCAGCAGCTTCGGGACCTTCACAGATACGCAGTATTTT. Amino acids: CASSFGTFTDTQYF. V gene TRBV9 combines with J gene TRBJ2-3; D possibly matches TRBD1 or TRBD2 (5 bases each). The CDR3 extends over 14 amino acids. CDR1 is SGDLS, CDR2 YYNGEE, per germline. The V end was cut by 4 bases, the J end by 2 bases, with 11 bases between.

This clone has just one count. Here the CDR3 reads CASGGRAGENIQYF. CDR3 nucleotides: TGTGCCAGCGGGGGGAGGGCCGGAGAAAACATTCAGTACTTC. The chain joins TRBV19 to TRBJ2-4, with 7 bases identical to TRBD2. This CDR3 is 14 amino acids long. Unmatched junction bases numbered 10, after V lost 9 bases and J lost 5 bases. CDR1 is LNHDA and CDR2 is SQIVND in the germline V gene (reference sequence).

V and J are TRBV29-1 and TRBJ1-1; D might be TRBD1 (6 bases). Trimming stripped 8 bases from V and 1 base from J, with 11 bases between. The V gene's germline CDR1 is SQVTM and CDR2 ANQGSEA. This CDR3 is built from 12 residues. CDR3 sequence reads: CSSLTGNTEAFF. CDR3 in DNA: TGCAGCTCTCTGACAGGGAACACTGAAGCTTTCTTT.

This clone has more than one count but fewer than ten. This chain joins TRBV6-5 and TRBJ1-1, with 8 bases that match TRBD1. This CDR3 region has 13 residues. Germline values: CDR1 MNHEY, CDR2 SVGAGI. Germline trimming cut 6 bases from V and 3 bases from J; bases unmatched to any gene: 3. CDR3 region: CASSDRGHTEAFF. The CDR3 DNA sequence: TGTGCCAGCAGCGACAGGGGCCACACTGAAGCTTTCTTT.

The CDR3 bases are TGCAGCCTCTGGGGGCTAGCGGGGGCCAGAACCGGGGAGCTGTTTTTT. Translating it yields CSLWGLAGARTGELFF. The chain combines TRBV29-1 with TRBJ2-2, with 10 nucleotides matching TRBD2. The CDR3 consists of 16 residues. The V gene's germline CDR1 is SQVTM and CDR2 ANQGSEA. Germline trimming cut 8 bases from V and 5 bases from J; bases unmatched to any gene: 14.

This clone was counted a few times. The rearrangement joins TRBV24-1 to TRBJ2-2, with D perhaps matching TRBD1 (7 bases). The ends were cut back, 12 bases at V and 1 base at J, with 14 bases in the middle. The germline V gene encodes CDR1 KGHDR and CDR2 SFDVKD. This CDR3 comprises 14 residues. The CDR3 region has the DNA TGTGCCGCGCAGGGGGGAGGGAACACCGGGGAGCTGTTTTTT. This sequence encodes CAAQGGGNTGELFF.

V and J are TRBV2 and TRBJ1-1; a possible D gene is TRBD1 (6 bases). The CDR3 length is 13 residues. The V gene lost 6 bases and the J gene lost 1 base, with 9 bases spanning the gap. CDR1 is SNHLY and CDR2 is FYNNEI in the germline V gene. CDR3 bases: TGTGCCAGCAGGGGGGACAAGAACACTGAAGCTTTCTTT. Protein: CASRGDKNTEAFF.

The V call is TRBV21-1, the J call TRBJ2-2; the table's D call, TRBD2, has no DNA check behind it. TRBV21-1 is a pseudogene locus. The CDR3 consists of 18 residues. CDR3 DNA: TGTGCCAGCAGCCAACTCCATAAGAGGGAAGTGGACACCGGGGAGCTGTTTTTT. Translated, it gives CASSQLHKREVDTGELFF.

The chain combines TRBV6-6 with TRBJ1-1; D gene ambiguous. Germline CDR1 is MNHNY and CDR2 is SVGAGI (reference sequence). V lost 5 bases to trimming and J lost 1 base, with 20 bases between them. CDR3 size: 17 residues. CDR3 in amino acids: CASSLQSGRGTNTEAFF. The CDR3 nucleotides read TGTGCCAGCAGTCTTCAATCCGGACGGGGAACGAACACTGAAGCTTTCTTT.

The genes are TRBV2 and TRBJ2-3, with 15 nucleotides matching TRBD2. This CDR3 contains 16 residues. Germline CDR1 reads SNHLY; CDR2 reads FYNNEI. Trimming removed 4 bases from V and 5 bases from J; junction bases left unmatched: 4. CDR3: CASSGTSGGAGDTQYF. The CDR3 DNA follows: TGTGCCAGCAGTGGGACTAGCGGGGGGGCAGGAGATACGCAGTATTTT.

This chain links TRBV18 with TRBJ2-7; D is possibly TRBD2 (6 bases). Trimming pared 3 bases from V and 3 bases from J, leaving 9 bases between. Germline V gene sequence: CDR1 KGHSH, CDR2 LQKENI. This CDR3 comprises 13 residues. The CDR3 coding sequence is TGTGCCAGCTCACCGCTGCGGGACTACGAGCAGTACTTC. Protein: CASSPLRDYEQYF.

The CDR3 sequence is CASSKEAGNQPQHF. The CDR3 region has the DNA TGTGCCAGCAGCAAAGAGGCGGGTAATCAGCCCCAGCATTTT. The chain links TRBV6-5 to TRBJ1-5, with D uncertain. The CDR3 runs 14 residues. V lost 6 bases and J lost 4, with 13 bases in between. Germline CDR1 is MNHEY and CDR2 is SVGAGI.

The genes are TRBV18 and TRBJ2-2; D ambiguous. Trimming took 1 base from V and 3 from J, leaving 12 bases between them. The V gene's germline CDR1 is KGHSH and CDR2 LQKENI. The CDR3 has 16 residues. Here the CDR3 DNA reads TGTGCCAGCTCACCACGGGGAAACCTCGACACCGGGGAGCTGTTTTTT. Translation: CASSPRGNLDTGELFF.

The genes are TRBV6-1 and TRBJ2-3; D might be TRBD1 (5 bases). This CDR3 is 16 amino acids long. Trimming left V 1 base short and J 0 bases short, with 11 bases between. Germline V gives CDR1 MNHNS, CDR2 SASEGT. Here the CDR3 DNA reads TGTGCCAGCAGTGAAGAAGCAGGGTTAAGCACAGATACGCAGTATTTT. Protein: CASSEEAGLSTDTQYF.

The genes are TRBV9 and TRBJ2-3; 10 bases match TRBD2. The CDR3 spans 16 residues. The V segment lost 4 bases and the J segment 3 bases; nucleotides outside the gene matches: 8. Germline V lookup: CDR1 SGDLS, CDR2 YYNGEE. The CDR3 coding sequence is TGTGCCAGCAGCTTTACTAGCGGGGAAAAGACAGATACGCAGTATTTT. It codes for CASSFTSGEKTDTQYF.

This clone was found a few times. The V and J genes are TRBV27 and TRBJ2-2, with 7 positions matching TRBD1. The CDR3 has 17 residues. CDR1 is MNHEY and CDR2 is SMNVEV in the germline V gene (reference sequence). J gave up 4 bases and V 4 bases, and 12 bases lay outside the gene matches. CDR3 sequence (DNA): TGTGCCAGCAGTTCCGACCGGGACAGTCTACGCACCGGGGAGCTGTTTTTT. The encoded protein is CASSSDRDSLRTGELFF.

This clone has just a few counts. This chain joins TRBV7-9 and TRBJ1-3; TRBD1 is a possible D gene (5 bases). Germline loops: CDR1 SEHNR, CDR2 FQNEAQ (reference sequence). V lost 2 bases to trimming and J lost 4 bases, with 12 bases between them. CDR3 length equals 15 residues. CDR3 in DNA: TGTGCCAGCAGCTTATGGCAGGGAGGAGGAAACACCATATATTTT. Translation gives CASSLWQGGGNTIYF.

This chain connects TRBV19 to TRBJ1-2; no clear D gene. Germline CDR1 and CDR2: LNHDA and SQIVND (reference sequence). The CDR3 contains 16 residues. Deletions cut 2 bases from V and 3 bases from J, with 16 bases between. In DNA, the CDR3 is TGTGCCAGTAGTATAAATGCGGGCCAGGTCGACTATGGCTACACCTTC. It yields the protein CASSINAGQVDYGYTF.

V usage is TRBV28 and J usage is TRBJ1-5; 7 bases agree with TRBD1. CDR3 size: 15 residues. The junction had 11 bases not matched to a gene; V was cut back by 6 bases and J by 6 bases. CDR1 is MDHEN, CDR2 SYDVKM, per germline. The CDR3: CASRAAGGERQPQHF. The CDR3 DNA sequence: TGTGCCAGCAGGGCAGCAGGGGGGGAGCGTCAGCCCCAGCATTTT.

The chain has TRBV3-1 (or the pseudogene TRBV3-2) and TRBJ1-6; no definite D call. From germline, CDR1 is LGHDT and CDR2 YNNKEL (reference sequence). The CDR3 length is 13 residues. V was trimmed by 0 bases and J by 14 bases, leaving 11 bases between them. CDR3 amino acids: CASSQDRAGSLHF. Here the CDR3 DNA reads TGTGCCAGCAGCCAAGATAGGGCAGGATCCCTCCACTTT.